This T cell receptor beta chain is from a study of cytomegalovirus exposure and HLA in healthy donors. The study ran its PCR with 60 Vbeta and 13 Jbeta primers. Only in-frame clones appear in the TCRdb table, and some are missing; sequencing was by immunoSEQ multiplex PCR. The sample contains fewer than 150,000 clones, roughly four fifths of which appear only once. This CDR3 has 14 residues. V shed 4 bases and J shed 6 bases, with 17 bases lying between them. Germline CDR1 is SGHDT and CDR2 is YYEEEE. Sequencing input: PBMCs. The TCR was taken from a man aged 30-40 years in good health and CMV-seronegative. This chain uses TRBV5-6 with TRBJ2-7, with D possibly TRBD1 on 6 matching bases. CDR3 coding DNA: TGTGCCAGCAGCCTCGGATCTACAGGGACCGAGCAGTACTTC. Residues: CASSLGSTGTEQYF.